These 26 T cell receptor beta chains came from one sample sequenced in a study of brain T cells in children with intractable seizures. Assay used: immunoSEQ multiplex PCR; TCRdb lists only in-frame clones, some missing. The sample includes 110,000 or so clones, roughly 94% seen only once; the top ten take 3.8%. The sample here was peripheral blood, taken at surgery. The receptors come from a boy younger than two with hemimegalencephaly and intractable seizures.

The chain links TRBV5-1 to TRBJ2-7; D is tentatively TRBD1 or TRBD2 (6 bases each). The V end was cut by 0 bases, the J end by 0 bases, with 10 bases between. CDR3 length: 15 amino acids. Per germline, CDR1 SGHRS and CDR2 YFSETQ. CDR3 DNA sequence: TGCGCCAGCAGCTTGGGAGGGGGGTACTCCTACGAGCAGTACTTC. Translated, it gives CASSLGGGYSYEQYF.

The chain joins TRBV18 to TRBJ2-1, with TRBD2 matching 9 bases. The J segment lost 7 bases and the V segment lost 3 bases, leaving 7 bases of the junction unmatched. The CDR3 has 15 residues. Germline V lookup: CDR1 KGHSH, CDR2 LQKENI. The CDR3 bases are TGTGCCAGCTCACCTTTGACTAGCGGAGTAAATGAGCAGTTCTTC. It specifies CASSPLTSGVNEQFF.

The CDR3 is CASSQFLDTQYF. In DNA form, the CDR3 reads TGCGCCAGCAGCCAATTTCTCGATACGCAGTATTTT. The chain recombines TRBV4-1 with TRBJ2-3; no reliable D call. The CDR3 is 12 amino acids. The germline V gene encodes CDR1 MGHRA and CDR2 YSYEKL. The V end was cut by 2 bases, the J end by 6 bases, with 6 bases between.

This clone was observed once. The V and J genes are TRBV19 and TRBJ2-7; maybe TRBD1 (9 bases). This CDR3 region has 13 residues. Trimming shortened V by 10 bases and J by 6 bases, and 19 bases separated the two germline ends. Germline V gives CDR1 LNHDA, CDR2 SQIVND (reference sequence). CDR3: CATTGTGTSEQYF. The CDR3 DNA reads TGTGCCACCACCGGGACAGGGACTAGCGAGCAGTACTTC.

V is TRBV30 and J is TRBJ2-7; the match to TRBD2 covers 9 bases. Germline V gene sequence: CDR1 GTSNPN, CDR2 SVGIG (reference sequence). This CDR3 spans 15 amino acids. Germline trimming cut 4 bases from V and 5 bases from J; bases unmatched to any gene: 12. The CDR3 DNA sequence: TGTGCCTGGAATCGACCGGGACTAGCCTTCCACGAGCAGTACTTC. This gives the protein CAWNRPGLAFHEQYF. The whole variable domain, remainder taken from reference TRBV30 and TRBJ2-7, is SQTIHQWPATLVQPVGSPLSLECTVEGTSNPNLYWYRQAAGRGLQLLFYSVGIGQISSEVPQNLSASRPQDRQFILSSKKLLLSDSGFYLCAWNRPGLAFHEQYFGPGTRLTVT.

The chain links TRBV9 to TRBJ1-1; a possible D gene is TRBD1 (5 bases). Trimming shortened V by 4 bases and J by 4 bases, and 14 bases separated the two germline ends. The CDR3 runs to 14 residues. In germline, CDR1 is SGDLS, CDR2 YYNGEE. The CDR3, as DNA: TGTGCCAGCAGCCCTGCGGGGGGTGGCACTGAAGCTTTCTTT. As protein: CASSPAGGGTEAFF.

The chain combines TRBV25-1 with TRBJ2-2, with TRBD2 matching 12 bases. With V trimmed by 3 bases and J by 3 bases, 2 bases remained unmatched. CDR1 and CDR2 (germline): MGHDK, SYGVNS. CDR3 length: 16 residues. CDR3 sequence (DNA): TGTGCCAGCAGTGACCCTAGCGGGAGGGACACCGGGGAGCTGTTTTTT. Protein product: CASSDPSGRDTGELFF.

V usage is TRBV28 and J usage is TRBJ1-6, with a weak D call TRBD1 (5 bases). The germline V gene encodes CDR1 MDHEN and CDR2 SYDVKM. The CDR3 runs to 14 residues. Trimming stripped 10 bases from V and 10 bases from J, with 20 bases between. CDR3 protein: CATETGGSRSPLHF. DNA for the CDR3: TGTGCCACCGAAACCGGGGGGTCGCGCTCACCCCTCCACTTT. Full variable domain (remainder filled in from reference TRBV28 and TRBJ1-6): DVKVTQSSRYLVKRTGEKVFLECVQDMDHENMFWYRQDPGLGLRLIYFSYDVKMKEKGDIPEGYSVSREKKERFSLILESASTNQTSMYLCATETGGSRSPLHFGNGTRLTVT.

CDR3 region: CASSYPLAGAGLEKLFF. In DNA, the CDR3 is TGTGCCAGCAGTTACCCCCTGGCGGGGGCCGGCTTGGAAAAACTGTTTTTT. V is TRBV6-2 or TRBV6-3 and J is TRBJ1-4; D perhaps matches TRBD1 (6 bases). The CDR3 totals 17 residues. Per the germline V gene, CDR1 is MNHEY and CDR2 is SVGEGT. V lost 2 bases and J 8 bases, leaving 21 bases between the germline ends.

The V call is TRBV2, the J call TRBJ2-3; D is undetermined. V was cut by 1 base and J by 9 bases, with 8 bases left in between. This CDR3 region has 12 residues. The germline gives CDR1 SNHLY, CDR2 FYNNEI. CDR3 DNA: TGTGCCAGCAGTGAAGGACTCACCACGCAGTATTTT. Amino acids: CASSEGLTTQYF.

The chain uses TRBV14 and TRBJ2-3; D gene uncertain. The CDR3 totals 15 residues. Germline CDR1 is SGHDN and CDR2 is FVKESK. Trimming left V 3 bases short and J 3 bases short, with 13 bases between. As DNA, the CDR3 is TGTGCCAGCAGCCACATTCCAGCTCTAACAGATACGCAGTATTTT. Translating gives CASSHIPALTDTQYF.

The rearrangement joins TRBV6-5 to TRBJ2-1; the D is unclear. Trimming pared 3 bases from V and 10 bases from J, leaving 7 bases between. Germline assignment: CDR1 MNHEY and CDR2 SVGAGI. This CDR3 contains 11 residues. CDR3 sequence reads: CASSYLAEQFF. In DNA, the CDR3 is TGTGCCAGCAGTTATCTGGCAGAGCAGTTCTTC.

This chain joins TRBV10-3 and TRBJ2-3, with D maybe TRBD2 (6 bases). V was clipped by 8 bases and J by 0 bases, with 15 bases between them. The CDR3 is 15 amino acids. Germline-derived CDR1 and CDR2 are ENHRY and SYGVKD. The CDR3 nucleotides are TGTGCCATCCTGCGGGGTTACTCTAGCACAGATACGCAGTATTTT. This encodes CAILRGYSSTDTQYF.

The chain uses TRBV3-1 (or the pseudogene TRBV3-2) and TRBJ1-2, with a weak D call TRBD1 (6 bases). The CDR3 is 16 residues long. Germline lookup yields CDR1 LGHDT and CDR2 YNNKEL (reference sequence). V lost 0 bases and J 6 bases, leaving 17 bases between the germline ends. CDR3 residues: CASSQDGGGLLNGYTF. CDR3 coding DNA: TGTGCCAGCAGCCAAGATGGGGGCGGGTTGTTGAATGGCTACACCTTC.

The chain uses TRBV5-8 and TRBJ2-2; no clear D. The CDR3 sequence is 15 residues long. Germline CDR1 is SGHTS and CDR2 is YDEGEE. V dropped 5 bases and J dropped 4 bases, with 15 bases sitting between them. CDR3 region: CASSLGSGATGELFF. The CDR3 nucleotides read TGTGCCAGCAGTCTGGGTTCCGGAGCCACCGGGGAGCTGTTTTTT.

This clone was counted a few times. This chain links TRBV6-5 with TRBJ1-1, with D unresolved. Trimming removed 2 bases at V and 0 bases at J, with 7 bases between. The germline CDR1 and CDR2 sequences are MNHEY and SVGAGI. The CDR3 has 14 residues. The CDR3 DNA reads TGTGCCAGCAGTTACACCGGACTGAACACTGAAGCTTTCTTT. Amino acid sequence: CASSYTGLNTEAFF.

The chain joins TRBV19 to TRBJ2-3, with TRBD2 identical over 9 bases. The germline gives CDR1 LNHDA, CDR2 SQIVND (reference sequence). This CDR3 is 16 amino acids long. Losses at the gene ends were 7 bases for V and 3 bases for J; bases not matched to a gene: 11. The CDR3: CASTGAGGDGTDTQYF. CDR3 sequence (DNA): TGTGCCAGTACCGGCGCGGGAGGGGACGGGACAGATACGCAGTATTTT.

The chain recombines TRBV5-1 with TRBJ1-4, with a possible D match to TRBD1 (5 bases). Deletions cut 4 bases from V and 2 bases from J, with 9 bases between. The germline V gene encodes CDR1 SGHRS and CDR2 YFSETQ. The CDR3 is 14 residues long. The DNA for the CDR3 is TGCGCCAGCAGCCACCGGGACACTAATGAAAAACTGTTTTTT. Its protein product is CASSHRDTNEKLFF.

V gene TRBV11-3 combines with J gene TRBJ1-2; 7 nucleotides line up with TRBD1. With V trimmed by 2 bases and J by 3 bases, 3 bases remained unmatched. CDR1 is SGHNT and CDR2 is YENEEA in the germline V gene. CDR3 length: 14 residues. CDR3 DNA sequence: TGTGCCAGCAGCTTACAGGGGGGTCACTATGGCTACACCTTC. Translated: CASSLQGGHYGYTF. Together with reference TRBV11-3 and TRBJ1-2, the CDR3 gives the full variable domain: EAGVVQSPRYKIIEKKQPVAFWCNPISGHNTLYWYLQNLGQGPELLIRYENEEAVDDSQLPKDRFSAERLKGVDSTLKIQPAELGDSAVYLCASSLQGGHYGYTFGSGTRLTVV.

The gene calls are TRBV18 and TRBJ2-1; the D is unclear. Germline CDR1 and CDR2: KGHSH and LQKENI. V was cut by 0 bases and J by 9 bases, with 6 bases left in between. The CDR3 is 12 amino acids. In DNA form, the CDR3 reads TGTGCCAGCTCACCACCTCACGGTGAGCAGTTCTTC. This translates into CASSPPHGEQFF.

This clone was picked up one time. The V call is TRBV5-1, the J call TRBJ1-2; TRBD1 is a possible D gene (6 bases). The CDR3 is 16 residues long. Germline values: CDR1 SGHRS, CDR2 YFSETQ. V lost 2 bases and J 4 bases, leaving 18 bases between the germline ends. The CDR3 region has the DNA TGCGCCAGCAGCTTCGGCGACAGGCCGCCGCTCTATGGCTACACCTTC. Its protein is CASSFGDRPPLYGYTF.

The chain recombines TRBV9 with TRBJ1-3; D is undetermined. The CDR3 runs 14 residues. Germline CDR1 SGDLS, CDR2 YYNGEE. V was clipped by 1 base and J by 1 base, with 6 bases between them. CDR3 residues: CASSVPGSGNTIYF. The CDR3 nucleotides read TGTGCCAGCAGCGTACCGGGTTCTGGAAACACCATATATTTT.

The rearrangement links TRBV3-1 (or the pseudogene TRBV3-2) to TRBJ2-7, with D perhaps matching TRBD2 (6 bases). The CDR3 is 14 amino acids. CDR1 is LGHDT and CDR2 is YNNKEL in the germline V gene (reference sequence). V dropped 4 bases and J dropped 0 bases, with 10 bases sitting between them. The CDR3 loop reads CASSLLASSYEQYF. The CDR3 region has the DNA TGTGCCAGCAGCCTACTAGCAAGCTCCTACGAGCAGTACTTC.

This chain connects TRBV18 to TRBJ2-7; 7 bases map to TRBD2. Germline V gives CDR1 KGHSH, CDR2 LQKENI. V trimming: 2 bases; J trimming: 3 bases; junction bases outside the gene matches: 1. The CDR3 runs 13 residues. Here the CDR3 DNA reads TGTGCCAGCTCACCAGGCGGGAGCTACGAGCAGTACTTC. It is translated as CASSPGGSYEQYF.

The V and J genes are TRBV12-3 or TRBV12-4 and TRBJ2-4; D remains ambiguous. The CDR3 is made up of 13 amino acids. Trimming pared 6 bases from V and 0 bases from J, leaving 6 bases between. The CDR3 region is CASSRRAKNIQYF. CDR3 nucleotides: TGTGCCAGCAGCCGTCGAGCCAAAAACATTCAGTACTTC.

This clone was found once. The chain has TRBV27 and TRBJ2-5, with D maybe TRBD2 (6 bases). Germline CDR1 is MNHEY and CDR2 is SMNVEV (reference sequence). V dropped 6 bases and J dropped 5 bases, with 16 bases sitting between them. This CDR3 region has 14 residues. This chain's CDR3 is CASSPREVGETQYF. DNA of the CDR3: TGTGCCAGCAGCCCCAGGGAGGTAGGGGAGACCCAGTACTTC.